This entry describes one T cell receptor beta chain. Antigen unknown. This CDR3 is built from 15 residues. Germline loops: CDR1 DFQATT, CDR2 SNEGSKA (reference sequence). Starting material for each TCR library was about 3,300 ng of total RNA. No DNA is given; TCRdb re-called the 5' RACE reads and lists each CDR3 protein once. In all, the sample yields about 380,000 distinct CDR3 sequences. Blood samples of around 2.5 ml were drawn from every donor. The data are from a study of monozygotic twins with inflammatory bowel disease. General study results and limits: Different T cell subtypes could not be distinguished.

The sequencing sample was made of blood. The receptor was derived from a human donor with ulcerative colitis or Crohn's disease, or a healthy co-twin of an affected twin (not recorded which). The gene calls are TRBV20-1 and TRBJ2-3; there is no DNA to check the TCRdb D call of TRBD1. The CDR3 sequence is CSARDAVEGGHTQYF.